This entry features one T cell receptor (beta chain) sequence. Its antigen is not known. This sample is drawn from a study of cytomegalovirus exposure and HLA in healthy donors. Study in general: Later analysis reported that the approximately 120 validation repertoires shared the platform of the roughly 630 first-cohort repertoires.

CDR3 length: 13 amino acids. V was shortened by 5 bases and J by 3 bases, with 10 bases between the two germline ends. The germline V gene has CDR1 KGHSH and CDR2 LQKENI. TCRdb's copy holds only in-frame clones and misses some; the assay was immunoSEQ multiplex PCR. The data hold 90,000 to 150,000 clones, with 85% to 90% observed a single time. The donors were members of the validation cohort, which comprised 100 to 150 subjects and was separate from the first cohort of several hundred subjects. Study observations and caveats: Altogether, some 170 TCR beta chains were recorded as cytomegalovirus-associated. Most TCR sequences were rare, but some public TCRs occurred in many donors.

What was sequenced was PBMCs. The source is a woman aged 18-30 years in good health and CMV-seropositive. This rearrangement joins TRBV18 to TRBJ1-1; D is ambiguous. The CDR3 bases are TGTGCCAGCTCAGTAGACGGGTACACTGAAGCTTTCTTT. This translates into CASSVDGYTEAFF.